These 23 T cell receptor beta chains originate from one sample sequenced in a study of T cells in Graves' hyperthyroidism and ophthalmopathy. The TCR beta CDR3 regions underwent amplification using RNA transcripts as the source. RT-PCR in the first round (using the HTBI primer set) targeted the TCR CDR3. TCRdb re-called the multiplex PCR reads through MiXCR, storing one row per CDR3 protein. The sample has about 460,000 distinct CDR3 sequences, approximately 23% seen once; the top ten hold about half. The sequenced material came from blood. These receptors were collected from a woman aged 70 to 79 with Graves' ophthalmopathy.

The V gene is TRBV28, the J gene TRBJ2-7; TRBD1 aligns across 7 bases. This CDR3 has 12 residues. V shed 5 bases and J 10 bases; nucleotides not matched to a gene: 8. Germline V CDR1 and CDR2: MDHEN, SYDVKM. DNA for the CDR3: TGTGCCAGCAGTGCTACCACAGGGGAACAGTACTTC. It translates to CASSATTGEQYF.

The CDR3 DNA reads TGTGCCAGCAGTATCGGGGCCCCCCAATACGAGCAGTACTTC. It encodes CASSIGAPQYEQYF. The rearrangement uses TRBV28 and TRBJ2-7; tentatively, D is TRBD1 or TRBD2 (5 bases each). The CDR3 runs to 14 residues. The germline CDR1 and CDR2 sequences are MDHEN and SYDVKM. V was cut by 5 bases and J by 4 bases, with 15 bases left in between.

This clonotype was observed a few times. CDR3 in amino acids: CASRDLGGGQPQHF. CDR3 DNA: TGTGCCAGCAGGGACTTGGGGGGCGGTCAGCCCCAGCATTTT. This chain connects TRBV2 to TRBJ1-5; tentative D call: TRBD1 (6 bases). CDR1 is SNHLY and CDR2 is FYNNEI in the germline V gene. The CDR3 extends over 14 amino acids. Trimming shortened V by 6 bases and J by 6 bases, and 15 bases separated the two germline ends.

This chain links TRBV6-2 or TRBV6-3 with TRBJ1-3; D might be TRBD1 (6 bases). This CDR3 region has 13 residues. Trimming removed 7 bases at V and 2 bases at J, with 9 bases between. CDR1 is MNHEY and CDR2 is SVGEGT in the germline V gene. The CDR3 sequence: CASTWTAGNTIYF. CDR3 DNA sequence: TGTGCCAGCACCTGGACAGCTGGAAACACCATATATTTT.

V usage is TRBV6-1 and J usage is TRBJ2-1; 12 nucleotides agree with TRBD2. This CDR3 has 15 residues. V gave up 6 bases and J gave up 5 bases; unmatched junction bases: 5. Germline V lookup: CDR1 MNHNS, CDR2 SASEGT. The CDR3 DNA is TGTGCCAGCAGCGAGCTAGCGGGAGGGGACAATGAGCAGTTCTTC. Residues: CASSELAGGDNEQFF.

A few counts support this clonotype. V and J are TRBV19 and TRBJ2-2; D may be TRBD1 (7 bases). This CDR3 spans 15 amino acids. Trimming removed 5 bases at V and 7 bases at J, with 17 bases between. Germline CDR1 reads LNHDA; CDR2 reads SQIVND (reference sequence). The CDR3 sequence is CASSPLQGGNGELFF. The CDR3 nucleotides are TGTGCCAGTAGTCCCCTGCAGGGGGGTAACGGGGAGCTGTTTTTT.

The gene calls are TRBV10-1 and TRBJ1-1, with D unclear. There are 12 residues in the CDR3. The germline V gene has CDR1 WNHNN and CDR2 SYGVQD (reference sequence). Trimming took 1 base from V and 4 from J, leaving 4 bases between them. This chain's CDR3 is CASSEWGTEAFF. CDR3 nucleotides: TGCGCCAGCAGTGAGTGGGGCACTGAAGCTTTCTTT.

This clonotype was observed a handful of times. J is TRBJ1-1 and V is TRBV7-2; perhaps TRBD1 as D (5 bases). Germline loops: CDR1 SGHTA, CDR2 FQGNSA. The germline V and J ends were trimmed by 7 bases and 5 bases, with 17 bases remaining between them. The CDR3 runs 14 residues. For the CDR3, the DNA is TGTGCCAGCATCCGGGGGAGGGGAGGTACTGAAGCTTTCTTT. This encodes CASIRGRGGTEAFF.

CDR3 in amino acids: CSVSTGSDIQYF. The CDR3 DNA reads TGCAGCGTTTCGACAGGGTCCGACATTCAGTACTTC. The genes are TRBV29-1 and TRBJ2-4; 7 bases align to TRBD1. Germline CDR1 SQVTM, CDR2 ANQGSEA. The junction had 6 bases not matched to a gene; V was cut back by 5 bases and J by 8 bases. The CDR3 is 12 residues long.

This clonotype showed up many times. The V and J genes are TRBV7-2 and TRBJ2-1, with TRBD2 matching over 10 bases. This CDR3 is 19 amino acids long. In germline, CDR1 is SGHTA, CDR2 FQGNSA. J was trimmed by 7 bases and V by 1 base; bases with no gene match: 16. The CDR3 sequence is CASSLVIGLAELPGNEQFF. The CDR3 DNA reads TGTGCCAGCAGCTTAGTGATCGGACTAGCGGAGCTACCGGGGAATGAGCAGTTCTTC.

The count of this clonotype is one. A read error is possible here, since a much larger clone lies one base away. The genes are TRBV28 and TRBJ2-3; D not certain. CDR1 and CDR2 (germline): MDHEN, SYDVKM. The CDR3 totals 14 residues. In DNA, the CDR3 is TGTGCCAGCAGCCTCTTATCCAGCACAGATGCGCAGTATTTT. Translated, it gives CASSLLSSTDAQYF.

The chain carries TRBV20-1 and TRBJ1-4, with a tentative D call TRBD1 (6 bases). The CDR3 sequence is 14 residues long. Germline V gives CDR1 DFQATT, CDR2 SNEGSKA (reference sequence). Trimming left V 1 base short and J 7 bases short, with 13 bases between. Written as DNA, the CDR3 is TGCAGTGCTAGAGGGACAGTTGGAGGTGAAAAACTGTTTTTT. It codes for CSARGTVGGEKLFF.

This clonotype was seen a few times. The V and J genes are TRBV6-6 and TRBJ2-7; TRBD2 aligns across 11 bases. Per germline, CDR1 MNHNY and CDR2 SVGAGI (reference sequence). This CDR3 contains 17 residues. The junction had 4 bases not matched to a gene; V was cut back by 0 bases and J by 0 bases. CDR3 nucleotide sequence: TGTGCCAGCAGTTACTCGGCGACTAGCGGGAACTCCTACGAGCAGTACTTC. This translates into CASSYSATSGNSYEQYF.

This clonotype was found a few times. The chain uses TRBV28 and TRBJ1-4, with a possible D match to TRBD1 (6 bases). Germline CDR1 reads MDHEN; CDR2 reads SYDVKM. V was trimmed by 0 bases and J by 1 base, leaving 9 bases between them. This CDR3 has 16 amino acids. Here the CDR3 DNA reads TGTGCCAGCAGTTTATGGGGGGCGCGAACTAATGAAAAACTGTTTTTT. Translation: CASSLWGARTNEKLFF.

This clonotype was counted only a few times. This chain links TRBV7-6 with TRBJ1-3; D unclear. CDR1 is SGHVS and CDR2 is FNYEAQ in the germline V gene. This CDR3 comprises 14 residues. Trimming took off 5 bases at V and 4 bases at J, with 12 bases between the two ends. The CDR3 reads CASSPTRAGNTIYF. The CDR3 bases are TGTGCCAGCAGCCCGACCCGTGCCGGAAACACCATATATTTT.

V and J are TRBV20-1 and TRBJ2-7; D unclear. Germline V gene sequence: CDR1 DFQATT, CDR2 SNEGSKA (reference sequence). CDR3 size: 14 residues. The V and J ends lost 2 bases and 1 base respectively, with 12 bases between them. The CDR3 here is CSARRAGTSYEQYF. CDR3 coding DNA: TGCAGTGCTAGAAGGGCCGGAACTTCCTACGAGCAGTACTTC.

This clonotype was observed at least ten times. CDR3 residues: CASSQDIGNTQYF. The CDR3 DNA is TGTGCCAGCAGCCAAGATATCGGGAATACGCAGTATTTT. This sequence joins TRBV3-1 and TRBJ2-3, with a possible D match to TRBD2 (5 bases). Germline V gene sequence: CDR1 LGHDT, CDR2 YNNKEL (reference sequence). This CDR3 is built from 13 residues. V shed 0 bases and J shed 7 bases, with 8 bases lying between them.

In its sample, this clonotype was seen a few times. This sequence joins TRBV19 and TRBJ2-3, with D uncertain. Germline V gene sequence: CDR1 LNHDA, CDR2 SQIVND (reference sequence). CDR3 length: 13 residues. V was cut by 7 bases and J by 0 bases, with 8 bases left in between. CDR3 protein: CASTFSSTDTQYF. The DNA of the CDR3 is TGTGCCAGTACCTTTAGCAGCACAGATACGCAGTATTTT.

This clonotype was detected a few times. The rearrangement links TRBV30 to TRBJ2-7, with TRBD2 identical over 15 bases. The CDR3 has 16 amino acids. The V and J ends lost 3 bases and 6 bases, in that order; junction bases with no gene match: 9. CDR1 is GTSNPN, CDR2 SVGIG, per germline (reference sequence). CDR3 protein: CAWSLTPGLAGGEQYF. The CDR3 DNA sequence: TGTGCCTGGAGCCTCACTCCGGGACTAGCGGGAGGCGAGCAGTACTTC.

A word on this clonotype: The conserved phenylalanine or tryptophan is not found at the CDR3 terminus, so this likely reflects a read error. The genes are TRBV12-3 or TRBV12-4 and TRBJ1-1, with unresolved D. This CDR3 has 13 amino acids. The CDR3 region has the DNA TGTGACAGCACCCCCGTTCCGAACACTGAAGCTTTCCTT. Encoded protein: CDSTPVPNTEAFL.

This clonotype has only a few counts. V gene TRBV27 combines with J gene TRBJ2-6; perhaps D is TRBD1 or TRBD2 (6 bases each). The V end was cut by 5 bases, the J end by 4 bases, with 15 bases between. CDR1 is MNHEY, CDR2 SMNVEV, per germline (reference sequence). The CDR3 runs to 16 residues. The CDR3 is CASSPRGARGANVLTF. In DNA, the CDR3 is TGTGCCAGCAGTCCTAGGGGGGCGAGGGGGGCCAACGTCCTGACTTTC.

The chain links TRBV6-2 or TRBV6-3 to TRBJ2-1, with a possible D match to TRBD1 (5 bases). CDR1 and CDR2 from the germline V gene are MNHEY and SVGEGT. The CDR3 totals 14 residues. The ends were cut back, 6 bases at V and 9 bases at J, with 18 bases in the middle. CDR3 nucleotide sequence: TGTGCCAGCAGACATACTGACAGTTTTCGTGAGCAGTTCTTC. Amino acids: CASRHTDSFREQFF.

The chain carries TRBV20-1 and TRBJ1-5, with D perhaps TRBD1 (5 bases). V was shortened by 5 bases and J by 6 bases, with 17 bases between the two germline ends. The CDR3 loop spans 14 amino acids. Germline CDR1 DFQATT, CDR2 SNEGSKA (reference sequence). For the CDR3, the DNA is TGCAGTGCTTGGGTCACCGGGGGTGGTCAGCCCCAGCATTTT. Protein product: CSAWVTGGGQPQHF.